This T cell receptor (beta chain) was recovered during a study of OX40 agonist ivuxolimab in advanced cancers. Turning to the study itself: Of the participants, 40% to 50% had some prior anti-PD-1, anti-PD-L1 or anti-CTLA-4 therapy, which was allowed. Notes on the study in general: There were, on average, more expanded clones in CD8+ T cells than in CD4+.

Notes on this clone: The antigen remains undetermined.

Trimming took 7 bases from V and 1 from J, leaving 8 bases between them. This CDR3 contains 13 residues. The germline V gene encodes CDR1 LNHDA and CDR2 SQIVND (reference sequence). Profiling relied on immunoSEQ multiplex PCR, and the TCRdb table lists in-frame clones only, not all of them. The table includes tens of thousands of clones, approximately 80% detected once. Sequencing was performed on CD4+ or CD8+ T cells sorted from blood, taken in a trial of the OX40 agonist ivuxolimab. This TCR was recovered from an adult with an advanced solid tumor such as melanoma, head and neck, liver or kidney cancer. V and J are TRBV19 and TRBJ2-1; the D is unclear. The CDR3: CASKAASYNEQFF. CDR3 sequence (DNA): TGTGCCAGTAAAGCAGCGTCCTACAATGAGCAGTTCTTC.